This TCR beta chain was documented in a study of blood T cells in healthy people across ages. Study outcomes and limitations: Long-lived and aged donors differed, with more naive CD4+ cells and higher diversity in the long-lived.

The CDR3 extends over 14 amino acids. The V gene lost 5 bases and the J gene lost 4 bases, with 14 bases spanning the gap. Germline V gene sequence: CDR1 MNHEY, CDR2 SMNVEV (reference sequence). Turning to this clonotype: Its specificity is not known.

It was with a sample-barcoded 5' primer and a J-beta primer mix that a second PCR of roughly 7 to 12 cycles was run. TCRdb processed the 5' RACE reads anew with MiXCR; each CDR3 protein has one entry. The table includes about 1.5 million distinct CDR3 sequences, around 40% detected once. Material for sequencing was blood. The chain has TRBV27 and TRBJ1-1, with D tentatively TRBD1 (6 bases). This TCR was sampled from a woman between 18 and 30 years old in good health. The DNA of the CDR3 is TGTGCCAGCAGTACGACAGGTCTTCTCACTGAAGCTTTCTTT. This translates into CASSTTGLLTEAFF.